What follows are 14 T cell receptor beta chains derived from one specimen sequenced in a study of blood T cell repertoires in COVID-19. Sequencing was performed with immunoSEQ multiplex PCR; in TCRdb, only in-frame clones are kept and a portion is missing. Of 30,000 to 40,000 clones in the sample, roughly nine tenths were seen once. The specimen sequenced was peripheral blood. Receptors originate from a human donor in a cohort sampled during active COVID-19.

This chain links TRBV6-4 with TRBJ1-2, with 12 bases lining up with TRBD1. From germline, CDR1 is MRHNA and CDR2 SNTAGT. CDR3 size: 16 residues. With 2 bases clipped from V and 8 bases from J, the junction kept 9 bases outside the gene matches. In nucleotides, the CDR3 is TGTGCCAGCAGTGACCCCGGGACAGGGGGCGATCAGGGCTACACCTTC. It translates to CASSDPGTGGDQGYTF.

The chain employs TRBV19 and TRBJ1-6, with D unresolved. Per germline, CDR1 LNHDA and CDR2 SQIVND (reference sequence). V lost 2 bases and J lost 5, with 10 bases in between. This CDR3 is 15 amino acids long. The CDR3 DNA reads TGTGCCAGTAGTATACTAACCGGGAATAATTCACCCCTCCACTTT. Amino acid sequence: CASSILTGNNSPLHF.

The V gene is TRBV6-5, the J gene TRBJ2-1; 8 nucleotides match TRBD1. The CDR3 length is 14 residues. CDR1 and CDR2 from the germline V gene are MNHEY and SVGAGI. V shed 10 bases, J shed 6 bases, and the junction held 11 bases outside the gene matches. The CDR3, as DNA: TGTGCCACCTCCGGACAGGGATGGATCAATGAGCAGTTCTTC. Amino acid sequence: CATSGQGWINEQFF.

The chain combines TRBV7-9 with TRBJ1-1; D is unclear. Germline V CDR1 and CDR2: SEHNR, FQNEAQ (reference sequence). V dropped 1 base and J dropped 3 bases, with 9 bases sitting between them. This CDR3 region has 14 residues. The DNA for the CDR3 is TGTGCCAGCAGCTTAGAGGCGCGGGACACTGAAGCTTTCTTT. Translating gives CASSLEARDTEAFF.

The table lists this clone with a few counts. V is TRBV2 and J is TRBJ1-5; 10 nucleotides agree with TRBD1. Trimming took 11 bases from V and 8 from J; bases not matched to a gene: 12. The CDR3 totals 14 residues. CDR1 and CDR2 from the germline V gene are SNHLY and FYNNEI. This CDR3 is CASKGGQGSEPQHF. The DNA for the CDR3 is TGTGCCTCAAAGGGGGGACAGGGGTCGGAGCCCCAGCATTTT.

This chain links TRBV6-5 with TRBJ2-7; perhaps TRBD2 as D (6 bases). The CDR3 totals 14 residues. The germline CDR1 and CDR2 sequences are MNHEY and SVGAGI. The ends were cut back, 0 bases at V and 2 bases at J, with 8 bases in the middle. The CDR3 region is CASSYSPGAYEQYF. Written as DNA, the CDR3 is TGTGCCAGCAGTTACTCGCCGGGAGCCTACGAGCAGTACTTC.

The chain uses TRBV7-8 and TRBJ2-7; D gene uncertain. The germline V gene encodes CDR1 SGHVS and CDR2 FQNEAQ. The CDR3 runs 11 residues. The V gene lost 0 bases and the J gene lost 5 bases, with 2 bases spanning the gap. The CDR3 nucleotides are TGTGCCAGCAGCTTAGCTAACGAGCAGTACTTC. Its protein product is CASSLANEQYF.

The rearrangement links TRBV18 to TRBJ1-5; 7 positions agree with TRBD1. Germline CDR1 reads KGHSH; CDR2 reads LQKENI. Trimming at V came to 3 bases and at J to 0 bases, leaving 14 bases not matched to a gene. This CDR3 has 19 amino acids. CDR3 residues: CASSPDETGVLNSNQPQHF. For the CDR3, the DNA is TGTGCCAGCTCACCCGATGAAACAGGGGTCCTTAATAGCAATCAGCCCCAGCATTTT.

The chain has TRBV7-9 and TRBJ1-1, with D perhaps TRBD1 (6 bases). The CDR3 consists of 15 residues. The V end was cut by 5 bases, the J end by 10 bases, with 23 bases between. CDR1 is SEHNR and CDR2 is FQNEAQ in the germline V gene (reference sequence). CDR3 bases: TGTGCCAGCAGCCTAGGGGTCGGCAGGGGAGACGGAGCTTTCTTT. Translation: CASSLGVGRGDGAFF. Full variable domain (rest looked up from reference TRBV7-9 and TRBJ1-1): DTGVSQNPRHKITKRGQNVTFRCDPISEHNRLYWYRQTLGQGPEFLTYFQNEAQLEKSRLLSDRFSAERPKGSFSTLEIQRTEQGDSAMYLCASSLGVGRGDGAFFGQGTRLTVV.

The count of this clone is one. The chain combines TRBV4-1 with TRBJ1-2; D is unresolved. V lost 0 bases and J lost 4, with 9 bases in between. This CDR3 is 14 amino acids long. The germline CDR1 and CDR2 sequences are MGHRA and YSYEKL. As DNA, the CDR3 is TGCGCCAGCAGCCAAGATCGTACAGCCTATGGCTACACCTTC. This encodes CASSQDRTAYGYTF.

J is TRBJ2-7 and V is TRBV2; 14 nucleotides line up with TRBD2. CDR3 length: 15 amino acids. Looked up from germline, CDR1 is SNHLY and CDR2 is FYNNEI. With V trimmed by 7 bases and J by 4 bases, 6 bases remained unmatched. In nucleotides, the CDR3 is TGTGCCAGCACGGGACTAGCGGGAGAATGGTACGAGCAGTACTTC. Its protein is CASTGLAGEWYEQYF.

The chain couples TRBV5-4 to TRBJ2-3; TRBD1 aligns across 9 bases. Germline CDR1 reads SGHNT; CDR2 reads YYREEE (reference sequence). Trimming removed 4 bases from V and 1 base from J; junction bases left unmatched: 4. The length of the CDR3 is 15 residues. For the CDR3, the DNA is TGTGCCAGCAGCACGGACAGGGGTGGCACAGATACGCAGTATTTT. Translating it yields CASSTDRGGTDTQYF.

V usage is TRBV24-1 and J usage is TRBJ2-1; 13 bases fit TRBD2. J was trimmed by 8 bases and V by 3 bases; bases with no gene match: 6. This CDR3 has 16 amino acids. The V gene's germline CDR1 is KGHDR and CDR2 SFDVKD. CDR3 bases: TGTGCCACCAGTGATCGGACTAGCGGGAGTCTCTATGAGCAGTTCTTC. Its translation is CATSDRTSGSLYEQFF.

This chain links TRBV7-2 with TRBJ2-7, with 14 nucleotides matching TRBD2. Losses at the gene ends were 0 bases for V and 5 bases for J; bases not matched to a gene: 0. CDR3 size: 15 residues. The germline V gene has CDR1 SGHTA and CDR2 FQGNSA. The CDR3 sequence is CASSLAGLAGDEQYF. CDR3 nucleotides: TGTGCCAGCAGCTTAGCGGGACTAGCGGGAGACGAGCAGTACTTC.